This T cell receptor beta chain originates from a study of T cell responses to AZD1222 COVID-19 vaccine. Whole-study context: Both about-4-week and about-12-week second-dose recipients were combined. Study-level points and caveats: Most donors were white British, females outnumbered males, and clonal diversity was possibly underestimated. The study found Spike-specific TCR breadth and depth rose after two AZD1222 doses. Baseline seropositivity occurred in only a handful of AZD1222 recipients.

Turning to this clone: The antigen is undetermined.

Method: immunoSEQ multiplex PCR; TCRdb's copy keeps in-frame clones and lacks some. The sample lists about 90,000 clones; over 75% were seen once. The receptor comes from an adult in good health. Sequences were derived from peripheral blood, sampled on day 0 of AZD1222 vaccination.

The CDR3 DNA reads TGTGCCAGCAGCGACCAGGGAGGGGTCACTGAAGCTTTCTTT. Its protein is CASSDQGGVTEAFF. This chain joins TRBV9 and TRBJ1-1, with a weak D call TRBD1 (5 bases). This CDR3 comprises 14 residues. The germline V gene has CDR1 SGDLS and CDR2 YYNGEE. Trimming took off 3 bases at V and 4 bases at J, with 13 bases between the two ends.